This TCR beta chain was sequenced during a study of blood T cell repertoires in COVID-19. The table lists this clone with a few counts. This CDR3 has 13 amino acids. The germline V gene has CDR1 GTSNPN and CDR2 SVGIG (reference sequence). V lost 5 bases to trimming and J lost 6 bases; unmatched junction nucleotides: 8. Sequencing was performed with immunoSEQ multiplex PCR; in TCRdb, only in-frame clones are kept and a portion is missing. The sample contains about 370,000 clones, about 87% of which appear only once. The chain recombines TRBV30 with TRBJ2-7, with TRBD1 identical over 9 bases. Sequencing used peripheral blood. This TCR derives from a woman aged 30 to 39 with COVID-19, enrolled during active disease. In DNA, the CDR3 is TGTGCCTGGCGACGGGACAGGGAAAGCGAGCAGTACTTC. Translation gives CAWRRDRESEQYF.